This T cell receptor (beta chain) came from a study of shared clonotypes between healthy human individuals. TCRdb's table, derived via immunoSEQ multiplex PCR, lists solely in-frame clones and lacks some. Of a few million clones in the sample, approximately 96% are singletons; the top ten hold 0.1% to 0.15%. V was shortened by 4 bases and J by 0 bases, with 14 bases between the two germline ends. The CDR3 covers 15 residues. CDR1 is SGHRS and CDR2 is YFSETQ in the germline V gene. The sequence came from a man between 18 and 29 years old in good health. V gene TRBV5-1 combines with J gene TRBJ2-7; the D gene is possibly TRBD1 (5 bases). Sequenced sample: naive CD4+ T cells sorted from blood. Subset specified: CD45RA+ positively selected. This chain's CDR3 is CASSVTAFGSYEQYF. CDR3 bases: TGCGCCAGCAGCGTGACAGCTTTTGGCTCCTACGAGCAGTACTTC.